The 18 T cell receptor beta chains below come from one sample, sequenced in a study of blood T cell repertoires in COVID-19. Sequenced by immunoSEQ multiplex PCR; TCRdb stores in-frame clones only, minus some. The sample has 250,000 to 300,000 clones; approximately 85% are singletons. Material for sequencing was peripheral blood. These receptors were collected from a man over 45 with active or convalescent COVID-19.

The genes are TRBV20-1 and TRBJ2-5; D is unresolved. Trimming left V 3 bases short and J 0 bases short, with 11 bases between. There are 14 residues in the CDR3. Germline CDR1 reads DFQATT; CDR2 reads SNEGSKA (reference sequence). CDR3 sequence reads: CSASPRMYQETQYF. CDR3 coding DNA: TGCAGTGCTAGTCCGCGTATGTACCAAGAGACCCAGTACTTC.

J is TRBJ2-2 and V is TRBV19; 7 nucleotides align to TRBD2. The CDR3 has 17 amino acids. Trimming took 1 base from V and 2 from J; bases not matched to a gene: 7. The germline V gene encodes CDR1 LNHDA and CDR2 SQIVND (reference sequence). The CDR3 is CASSIASGSRNTGELFF. CDR3 nucleotides: TGTGCCAGTAGTATAGCTAGCGGAAGCCGAAACACCGGGGAGCTGTTTTTT.

V gene TRBV4-2 combines with J gene TRBJ2-5, with D perhaps matching TRBD2 (5 bases). V lost 1 base and J lost 4, with 13 bases in between. CDR3 size: 15 residues. Germline CDR1 is LGHNA and CDR2 is YNFKEQ. The CDR3 loop is CASSQGADAGETQYF. CDR3 in DNA: TGTGCCAGCAGCCAAGGGGCGGATGCGGGAGAGACCCAGTACTTC.

V is TRBV12-5 and J is TRBJ2-7, with 12 bases identical to TRBD1. CDR3 length: 14 amino acids. Looked up from germline, CDR1 is LGHNT and CDR2 is FRNRAP. J was trimmed by 6 bases and V by 5 bases; bases with no gene match: 5. This CDR3 is CASGPGTGGLEQYF. The CDR3 coding sequence is TGTGCTAGTGGTCCCGGGACAGGGGGCCTCGAGCAGTACTTC. The variable domain in full, completed from reference TRBV12-5 and TRBJ2-7, reads DARVTQTPRHKVTEMGQEVTMRCQPILGHNTVFWYRQTMMQGLELLAYFRNRAPLDDSGMPKDRFSAEMPDATLATLKIQPSEPRDSAVYFCASGPGTGGLEQYFGPGTRLTVT.

J is TRBJ1-2 and V is TRBV7-9; 7 bases map to TRBD1. Per germline, CDR1 SEHNR and CDR2 FQNEAQ (reference sequence). The V segment lost 5 bases and the J segment 1 base; nucleotides outside the gene matches: 10. This CDR3 has 16 residues. In DNA form, the CDR3 reads TGTGCCAGCAGCCAGATAGGACAGGCCAATAACTATGGCTACACCTTC. Protein product: CASSQIGQANNYGYTF. Variable domain in full (rest from reference TRBV7-9 and TRBJ1-2): DTGVSQNPRHKITKRGQNVTFRCDPISEHNRLYWYRQTLGQGPEFLTYFQNEAQLEKSRLLSDRFSAERPKGSFSTLEIQRTEQGDSAMYLCASSQIGQANNYGYTFGSGTRLTVV.

V gene TRBV19 combines with J gene TRBJ1-5; 7 positions agree with TRBD1. This CDR3 is 14 amino acids long. Germline CDR1 reads LNHDA; CDR2 reads SQIVND (reference sequence). V lost 7 bases, J lost 4 bases, and 7 bases stayed unmatched. DNA of the CDR3: TGTGCCAGTAAGTCAGGGGGACGGAATCAGCCCCAGCATTTT. Translating it yields CASKSGGRNQPQHF.

This clone was found once. The J gene is TRBJ1-1, the V gene TRBV11-1; the match to TRBD1 covers 8 bases. The germline V gene has CDR1 SGHAT and CDR2 FQDESV (reference sequence). Trimming took 6 bases from V and 5 from J; bases not matched to a gene: 5. This CDR3 is 13 amino acids long. The CDR3 region is CASRRQGWTEAFF. DNA for the CDR3: TGTGCCAGCAGAAGACAGGGGTGGACTGAAGCTTTCTTT.

V usage is TRBV30 and J usage is TRBJ2-7; TRBD1 matches 8 bases. V lost 1 base to trimming and J lost 1 base; unmatched junction nucleotides: 6. Per the germline V gene, CDR1 is GTSNPN and CDR2 is SVGIG (reference sequence). CDR3 length equals 15 residues. The CDR3, as DNA: TGTGCCTGGAGTGGCGGGACAGGCCAGTCCTACGAGCAGTACTTC. This sequence encodes CAWSGGTGQSYEQYF.

The chain carries TRBV3-1 (or the pseudogene TRBV3-2) and TRBJ1-3, with TRBD1 matching 11 bases. The J segment lost 6 bases and the V segment lost 3 bases, leaving 13 bases of the junction unmatched. The V gene's germline CDR1 is LGHDT and CDR2 YNNKEL (reference sequence). There are 18 residues in the CDR3. The CDR3 region has the DNA TGTGCCAGCAGCCACTCCCGGACAGGGGGCGCAGTAACAAACACCATATATTTT. This translates into CASSHSRTGGAVTNTIYF.

This sequence joins TRBV28 and TRBJ2-2, with D unresolved. V lost 6 bases and J lost 0, with 11 bases in between. The germline V gene encodes CDR1 MDHEN and CDR2 SYDVKM. CDR3 length: 15 amino acids. CDR3 DNA: TGTGCCAGCAGCCCAGAAGTATCGAACACCGGGGAGCTGTTTTTT. Its translation is CASSPEVSNTGELFF.

This chain connects TRBV7-9 to TRBJ2-3; tentatively, D is TRBD2 (5 bases). Trimming removed 4 bases at V and 1 base at J, with 6 bases between. CDR1 is SEHNR and CDR2 is FQNEAQ in the germline V gene (reference sequence). The CDR3 sequence is 13 residues long. The CDR3: CASSSRGTDTQYF. The DNA for the CDR3 is TGTGCCAGCAGCTCGCGGGGCACAGATACGCAGTATTTT.

V usage is TRBV2 and J usage is TRBJ1-4; D call uncertain. CDR3 length: 16 amino acids. V dropped 6 bases and J dropped 6 bases, with 20 bases sitting between them. The V gene's germline CDR1 is SNHLY and CDR2 FYNNEI. CDR3 residues: CASRASGGRVHEKLFF. In nucleotides, the CDR3 is TGTGCCAGCAGGGCCTCGGGAGGGAGGGTACATGAAAAACTGTTTTTT.

The gene calls are TRBV7-2 and TRBJ1-4; D is possibly TRBD1 (6 bases). CDR1 SGHTA and CDR2 FQGNSA come from the germline V gene. V was cut by 5 bases and J by 8 bases, with 24 bases left in between. The CDR3 covers 17 residues. The CDR3 loop reads CASSLRGTAYGKEKLFF. CDR3 nucleotides: TGTGCCAGCAGCCTTAGGGGGACGGCGTATGGAAAGGAAAAACTGTTTTTT.

The CDR3 DNA reads as TGTGCCATCGGACAGGGGCGCAATCAGCCCCAGCATTTT. Protein: CAIGQGRNQPQHF. The chain carries TRBV6-5 and TRBJ1-5; 9 bases line up with TRBD1. Losses at the gene ends were 10 bases for V and 2 bases for J; bases not matched to a gene: 3. The CDR3 has 13 amino acids. Per germline, CDR1 MNHEY and CDR2 SVGAGI.

The genes are TRBV3-1 (or the pseudogene TRBV3-2) and TRBJ2-3; D unresolved. V was cut by 1 base and J by 4 bases, with 12 bases left in between. CDR1 and CDR2 from the germline V gene are LGHDT and YNNKEL (reference sequence). CDR3 length: 15 residues. CDR3 sequence: CASSQGWLPSDTQYF. CDR3 nucleotides: TGTGCCAGCAGCCAAGGATGGCTCCCGTCAGATACGCAGTATTTT.

The V gene is TRBV29-1, the J gene TRBJ2-7; 10 bases fit TRBD1. The CDR3 runs to 15 residues. The junction had 6 bases not matched to a gene; V was cut back by 3 bases and J by 1 base. Germline CDR1 and CDR2: SQVTM and ANQGSEA. CDR3 in DNA: TGCAGCGTTGAGAGACCGGGACAGGGGTCCTACGAGCAGTACTTC. It specifies CSVERPGQGSYEQYF.

The V call is TRBV2, the J call TRBJ1-1; D may be TRBD1 (6 bases). The germline V gene has CDR1 SNHLY and CDR2 FYNNEI. V was shortened by 5 bases and J by 6 bases, with 10 bases between the two germline ends. This CDR3 spans 12 amino acids. CDR3: CASSQGFSEAFF. CDR3 sequence (DNA): TGTGCCAGCAGTCAGGGGTTTTCTGAAGCTTTCTTT.

The J gene is TRBJ1-2, the V gene TRBV2; D unresolved. The germline V gene has CDR1 SNHLY and CDR2 FYNNEI. V gave up 5 bases and J gave up 8 bases, with 15 bases separating them. CDR3 length: 13 residues. CDR3 DNA sequence: TGTGCCAGCAGTAAGACCGGGGTGGAGGGCTACACCTTC. Residues: CASSKTGVEGYTF.